The rows below give T cell receptor beta chains drawn from one sample of a study of cytomegalovirus exposure and HLA in healthy donors. This table comes from immunoSEQ multiplex PCR, and its TCRdb copy is limited to in-frame clones, with some not included. In the table there are 95,000 to 150,000 clones, around 80% of which are singletons. The source material was PBMCs. Receptors originate from a woman aged 45-65 years in good health and CMV-seropositive. Each CDR3 is given with its conserved first and last residue. The D gene is left open where the match is weak. The size entry is marked missing in some rows and otherwise reads once, few, many or a size class.

D gene,J gene,V gene,clone size,CDR3 protein,CDR3 DNA
TRBD1,TRBJ2-2,TRBV18,.,CASSLGTGSTGELFF,TGTGCCAGCTCACTCGGGACAGGGAGCACCGGGGAGCTGTTTTTT
.,TRBJ1-6,TRBV4-3,.,CASSPRRESPLHF,TGCGCCAGCAGCCCCCGAAGAGAATCACCCCTCCACTTT
TRBD1,TRBJ1-4,TRBV18,.,CASSQGTGWDEKLFF,TGTGCCAGCTCTCAAGGGACAGGCTGGGATGAAAAACTGTTTTTT
TRBD1,TRBJ1-3,TRBV5-1,once,CASSVGTAGNTIYF,TGCGCCAGCAGCGTAGGGACAGCTGGAAACACCATATATTTT
.,TRBJ2-1,TRBV5-1,.,CASSLGGPVVEQFF,TGCGCCAGCAGCCTCGGGGGGCCGGTTGTTGAGCAGTTCTTC
TRBD1,TRBJ1-3,TRBV7-2,.,CASSFSTGDGNTIYF,TGTGCCAGCAGCTTTTCCACAGGGGACGGAAACACCATATATTTT
.,TRBJ2-2,TRBV19,.,CASSIPRSYAGELFF,TGTGCCAGTAGTATCCCGCGATCCTATGCCGGGGAGCTGTTTTTT
.,TRBJ2-6,TRBV4-3,.,CASSQDWQGNVNGANVLTF,TGCGCCAGCAGCCAAGATTGGCAGGGTAATGTTAATGGGGCCAACGTCCTGACTTTC
.,TRBJ1-6,TRBV19,.,CASSHRQDSYNSPLHF,TGTGCCAGTAGCCACAGACAGGACTCCTATAATTCACCCCTCCACTTT
TRBD2,TRBJ2-4,TRBV2,.,CASNAATSNIQYF,TGTGCCAGCAACGCCGCGACTAGCAACATTCAGTACTTC
TRBD1,TRBJ1-2,TRBV18,.,CASSPAGTGTSNYGYTF,TGTGCCAGCTCACCAGCCGGGACAGGTACTTCTAACTATGGCTACACCTTC
TRBD2,TRBJ2-7,TRBV4-1,once,CASSQGIAGGPRHEQYF,TGCGCCAGCAGCCAAGGAATAGCGGGAGGGCCAAGGCACGAGCAGTACTTC
TRBD1,TRBJ2-7,TRBV18,.,CASSPGTGVHEQYF,TGTGCCAGCTCACCTGGGACAGGGGTCCACGAGCAGTACTTC
.,TRBJ2-1,TRBV19,once,CASSIAASRVRYEQFF,TGTGCCAGTAGTATCGCGGCTAGTCGGGTTAGGTATGAGCAGTTCTTC
TRBD2,TRBJ2-1,TRBV5-1,.,CASSLVTSGGSNEQFF,TGCGCCAGCAGCTTGGTTACTAGCGGGGGGTCCAATGAGCAGTTCTTC
.,TRBJ2-2,TRBV6-6,.,CASSRGSNTGELFF,TGTGCCAGCAGCAGAGGTTCGAACACCGGGGAGCTGTTTTTT
.,TRBJ1-1,TRBV7-8,.,CASSLGVANTEAFF,TGTGCCAGCAGCTTAGGGGTAGCTAACACTGAAGCTTTCTTT
.,TRBJ2-7,TRBV27,.,CASRGLNHYEQYF,TGTGCCAGCCGAGGACTAAACCACTACGAGCAGTACTTC
.,TRBJ2-2,TRBV13,once,CASSLWAGATFRGFAGELFF,TGTGCCAGCAGCTTATGGGCAGGGGCGACCTTCCGCGGCTTCGCCGGGGAGCTGTTTTTT
TRBD1,TRBJ1-1,TRBV2,.,CASRKDRGAFF,TGTGCCAGCAGGAAAGACAGGGGTGCTTTCTTT
.,TRBJ2-7,TRBV11-2,.,CASSLFTGQYF,TGTGCCAGCAGCTTATTTACGGGGCAGTACTTC
.,TRBJ1-1,TRBV5-4,few,CASSLGGSQRTEAFF,TGTGCCAGCAGCTTGGGAGGCAGTCAGCGGACTGAAGCTTTCTTT
.,TRBJ2-1,TRBV7-2,.,CASSHTVGAPYNEQFF,TGTGCCAGCAGCCATACTGTGGGGGCCCCCTACAATGAGCAGTTCTTC
.,TRBJ2-5,TRBV29-1,.,CSAAGQGKKTQYF,TGCAGCGCCGCCGGCCAGGGTAAAAAGACCCAGTACTTC
TRBD1,TRBJ2-7,TRBV4-2,.,CASSPGTGDYEQYF,TGTGCCAGCAGCCCCGGGACAGGGGACTACGAGCAGTACTTC
TRBD2,TRBJ2-3,TRBV5-1,.,CASSLVRGGTDTQYF,TGCGCCAGCAGCTTGGTTCGGGGGGGCACAGATACGCAGTATTTT
.,TRBJ1-5,TRBV4-1,.,CASSQVWPGDQPQHF,TGCGCCAGCAGCCAAGTCTGGCCGGGGGATCAGCCCCAGCATTTT
TRBD1,TRBJ1-1,TRBV6-4,.,CASSRQPGDRGLTEAFF,TGTGCCAGCAGTCGACAACCCGGGGACAGGGGACTCACTGAAGCTTTCTTT
.,TRBJ2-2,TRBV7-7,.,CASSSGSGDAGELFF,TGTGCTAGCAGCTCCGGTTCAGGGGACGCCGGGGAGCTGTTTTTT
.,TRBJ2-3,TRBV18,.,CASSPRGRSTDTQYF,TGTGCCAGCTCACCAAGAGGGAGGAGCACAGATACGCAGTATTTT
TRBD2,TRBJ2-7,TRBV9,.,CASSPGLAVAYEQYF,TGTGCCAGCAGCCCAGGACTAGCGGTAGCCTACGAGCAGTACTTC
TRBD2,TRBJ2-3,TRBV7-8,.,CASSSTSGTDTQYF,TGTGCCAGCAGCTCGACTAGCGGCACAGATACGCAGTATTTT
.,TRBJ2-5,TRBV11-3,.,CASSLSRPISETQYF,TGTGCCAGCAGCTTATCACGCCCTATATCAGAGACCCAGTACTTC
.,TRBJ1-3,TRBV7-9,.,CASSLGGLTGNTIYF,TGTGCCAGCAGCTTAGGGGGCTTGACTGGAAACACCATATATTTT
.,TRBJ2-2,TRBV11-2,.,CASSSSQSGVTGELFF,TGTGCCAGCAGCTCTAGCCAGAGCGGTGTCACCGGGGAGCTGTTTTTT
.,TRBJ2-7,TRBV18,.,CASRGASAYEQYF,TGTGCCAGCCGCGGGGCTAGCGCCTACGAGCAGTACTTC
.,TRBJ2-3,TRBV7-2,.,CASSFISGVSTDTQYF,TGTGCCAGCAGCTTCATTAGCGGAGTGAGCACAGATACGCAGTATTTT
TRBD1,TRBJ1-1,TRBV4-1,.,CASSHADRENTEAFF,TGCGCCAGCAGCCACGCGGACAGGGAGAACACTGAAGCTTTCTTT
.,TRBJ2-1,TRBV12-5,.,CASGFGQWDEQFF,TGTGCTAGTGGTTTTGGACAGTGGGATGAGCAGTTCTTC
.,TRBJ2-3,TRBV15,.,CATTIQSTDTQYF,TGTGCCACCACCATACAGAGCACAGATACGCAGTATTTT
TRBD1,TRBJ1-1,TRBV10-3,.,CAIGGQGGLGTEAFF,TGTGCCATCGGGGGACAGGGGGGGTTGGGCACTGAAGCTTTCTTT
.,TRBJ1-2,TRBV30,few,CAWSEEAGSYTF,TGTGCCTGGAGTGAGGAAGCAGGGAGCTACACCTTC
TRBD2,TRBJ2-5,TRBV10-3,.,CAISEPTSGTQETQYF,TGTGCCATCAGTGAGCCGACTAGCGGCACACAAGAGACCCAGTACTTC
.,TRBJ2-4,TRBV5-1,.,CASSSYAASGDIQYF,TGCGCCAGCAGCTCCTACGCCGCTAGTGGTGACATTCAGTACTTC
.,TRBJ2-1,TRBV6-1,.,CASSLASYNEQFF,TGTGCCAGCAGCCTAGCCTCATACAATGAGCAGTTCTTC
.,TRBJ2-2,TRBV9,once,CASRGGGGANTGELFF,TGTGCCAGCAGGGGTGGTGGGGGGGCCAACACCGGGGAGCTGTTTTTT
TRBD2,TRBJ2-7,TRBV7-2,once,CASSPHVLAAAYEQYF,TGTGCCAGCAGCCCCCATGTCCTAGCGGCCGCCTACGAGCAGTACTTC
TRBD1,TRBJ2-1,TRBV6-5,.,CASRRDRGSIGEQFF,TGTGCCAGCAGGCGGGACAGGGGGTCTATCGGTGAGCAGTTCTTC
.,TRBJ1-3,TRBV7-9,few,CASSLGLLAGGNTIYF,TGTGCCAGCAGCCTGGGACTGCTAGCTGGTGGAAACACCATATATTTT
TRBD1,TRBJ2-7,TRBV5-4,.,CASSPGQESYEPYF,TGTGCCAGCAGCCCGGGACAGGAGTCCTACGAGCCGTACTTC
TRBD1,TRBJ1-2,TRBV2,.,CASKQGANYGYTF,TGTGCCAGCAAGCAGGGGGCCAACTATGGCTACACCTTC
.,TRBJ2-7,TRBV6-5,.,CASREGGSYEQYF,TGTGCCAGTCGTGAAGGGGGCTCCTACGAGCAGTACTTC
.,TRBJ2-7,TRBV30,.,CAWSAAGVEQYF,TGTGCCTGGAGTGCGGCAGGGGTAGAGCAGTACTTC
TRBD1,TRBJ1-1,TRBV9,.,CASSVEQGTEAFF,TGTGCCAGCAGCGTAGAACAGGGGACTGAAGCTTTCTTT
.,TRBJ1-2,TRBV19,.,CASSIFGQLSYGYTF,TGTGCCAGTAGTATCTTCGGACAGCTCTCCTATGGCTACACCTTC
.,TRBJ2-7,TRBV9,.,CASSVASGYSYEQYF,TGTGCCAGCAGCGTAGCTTCCGGGTACTCCTACGAGCAGTACTTC
TRBD1,TRBJ1-2,TRBV28,.,CASSFRDRGYGYTF,TGTGCCAGCAGTTTCCGGGACAGGGGCTATGGCTACACCTTC
.,TRBJ1-1,TRBV10-3,.,CAISGANTEAFF,TGTGCCATCAGTGGCGCGAACACTGAAGCTTTCTTT